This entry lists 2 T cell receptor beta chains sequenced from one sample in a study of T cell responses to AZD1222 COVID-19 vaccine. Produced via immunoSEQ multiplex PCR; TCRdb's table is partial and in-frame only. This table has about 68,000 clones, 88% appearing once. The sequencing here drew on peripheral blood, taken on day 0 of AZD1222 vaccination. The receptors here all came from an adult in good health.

The CDR3 nucleotides are TGTGCCAGCAGTGAACGCGCGGGAGAAGAATACAATGAGCAGTTCTTC. Translating it yields CASSERAGEEYNEQFF. The rearrangement joins TRBV2 to TRBJ2-1, with 7 bases aligning to TRBD2. The CDR3 totals 16 residues. Trimming cost V 2 bases and J 4 bases; bases outside gene matches: 8. Germline lookup yields CDR1 SNHLY and CDR2 FYNNEI.

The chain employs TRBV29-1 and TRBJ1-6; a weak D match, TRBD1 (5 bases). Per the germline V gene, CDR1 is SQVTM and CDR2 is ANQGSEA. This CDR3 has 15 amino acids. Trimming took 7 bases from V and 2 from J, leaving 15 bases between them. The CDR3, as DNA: TGCAGCGACCAGAACAGGAAAGCCTATAATTCACCCCTCCACTTT. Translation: CSDQNRKAYNSPLHF.